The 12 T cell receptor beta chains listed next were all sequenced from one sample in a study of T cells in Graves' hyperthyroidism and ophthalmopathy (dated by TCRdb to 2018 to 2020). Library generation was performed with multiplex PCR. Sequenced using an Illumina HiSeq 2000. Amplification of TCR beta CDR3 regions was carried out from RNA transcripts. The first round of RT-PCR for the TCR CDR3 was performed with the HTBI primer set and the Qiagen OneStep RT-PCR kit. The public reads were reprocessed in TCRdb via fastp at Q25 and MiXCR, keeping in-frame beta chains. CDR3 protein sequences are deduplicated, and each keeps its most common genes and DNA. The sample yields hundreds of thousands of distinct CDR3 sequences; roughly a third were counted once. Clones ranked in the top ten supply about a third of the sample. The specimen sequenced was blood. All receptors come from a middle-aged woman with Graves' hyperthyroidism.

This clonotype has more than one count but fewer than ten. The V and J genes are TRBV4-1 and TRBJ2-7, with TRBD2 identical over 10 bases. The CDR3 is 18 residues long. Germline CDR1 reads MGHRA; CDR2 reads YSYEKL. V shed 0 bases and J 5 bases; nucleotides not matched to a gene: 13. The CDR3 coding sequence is TGCGCCAGCAGCCAAGAACGAACTAGCGGGATGATGCCAAACGAGCAGTACTTC. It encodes CASSQERTSGMMPNEQYF.

The CDR3 coding sequence is TGTGCCAGCAGCTTGATGGGTCTAGCGGGGGTCACCGGGGAGCTGTTTTTT. Its translation: CASSLMGLAGVTGELFF. The gene calls are TRBV5-6 and TRBJ2-2; 10 bases map to TRBD2. The V and J ends lost 1 base and 4 bases, in that order; junction bases with no gene match: 7. In germline, CDR1 is SGHDT, CDR2 YYEEEE. This CDR3 spans 17 amino acids.

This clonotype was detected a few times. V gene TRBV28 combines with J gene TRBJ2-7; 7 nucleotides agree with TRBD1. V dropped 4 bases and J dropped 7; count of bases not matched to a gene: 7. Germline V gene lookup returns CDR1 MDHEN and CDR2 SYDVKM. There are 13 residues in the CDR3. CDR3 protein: CASSYEPGGEQYF. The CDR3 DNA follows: TGTGCCAGCAGTTACGAACCAGGGGGTGAGCAGTACTTC.

The CDR3 reads CASSLVNSNQPQHF. CDR3 bases: TGTGCCAGCAGTTTAGTTAATAGCAATCAGCCCCAGCATTTT. The chain uses TRBV12-3 or TRBV12-4 and TRBJ1-5; no definite D call. V dropped 1 base and J dropped 0 bases, with 4 bases sitting between them. The CDR3 runs to 14 residues.

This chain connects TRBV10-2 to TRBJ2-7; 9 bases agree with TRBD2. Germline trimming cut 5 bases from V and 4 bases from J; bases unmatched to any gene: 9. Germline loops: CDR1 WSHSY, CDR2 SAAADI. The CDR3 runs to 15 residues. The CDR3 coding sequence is TGCGCCAGCAGTCCGGTGCGGGAGGGGGTATACGAGCAGTACTTC. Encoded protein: CASSPVREGVYEQYF.

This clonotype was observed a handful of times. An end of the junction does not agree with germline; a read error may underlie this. In DNA, the CDR3 is TGCAGTGCCCATCCAGGGAATTTCGCTGAAGCTTTCTTT. This sequence encodes CSAHPGNFAEAFF. The chain carries TRBV25-1 and TRBJ1-1, with D perhaps TRBD1 (5 bases). The CDR3 length is 13 residues. Germline V gene lookup returns CDR1 MGHDK and CDR2 SYGVNS. The whole variable domain, filled in from reference TRBV25-1 and TRBJ1-1, reads EADIYQTPRYLVIGTGKKITLECSQTMGHDKMYWYQQDPGMELHLIHYSYGVNSTEKGDLSSESTVSRIRTEHFPLTLESARPSHTSQYLCSAHPGNFAEAFFGQGTRLTVV.

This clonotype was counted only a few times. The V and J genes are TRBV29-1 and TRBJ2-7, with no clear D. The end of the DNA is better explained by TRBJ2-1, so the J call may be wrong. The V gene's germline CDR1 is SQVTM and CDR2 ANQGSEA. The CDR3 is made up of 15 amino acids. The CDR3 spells CSVEVASRTYNEQFF. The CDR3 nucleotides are TGCAGCGTTGAGGTGGCAAGCAGGACCTACAATGAGCAGTTCTTC.

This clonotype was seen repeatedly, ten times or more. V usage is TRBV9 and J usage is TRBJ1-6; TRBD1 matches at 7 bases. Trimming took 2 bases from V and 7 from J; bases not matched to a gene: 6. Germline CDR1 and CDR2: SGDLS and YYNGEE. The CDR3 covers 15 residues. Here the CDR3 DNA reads TGTGCCAGCAGCGTTTTCGACAGGGCAAATTCACCCCTCCACTTT. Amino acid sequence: CASSVFDRANSPLHF.

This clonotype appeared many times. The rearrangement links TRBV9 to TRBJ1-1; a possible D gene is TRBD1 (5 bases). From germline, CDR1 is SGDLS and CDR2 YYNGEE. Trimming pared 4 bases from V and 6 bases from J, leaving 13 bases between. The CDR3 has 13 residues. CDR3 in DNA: TGTGCCAGCAGCCCCGCGGGGCGTCCTGAAGCTTTCTTT. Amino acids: CASSPAGRPEAFF.

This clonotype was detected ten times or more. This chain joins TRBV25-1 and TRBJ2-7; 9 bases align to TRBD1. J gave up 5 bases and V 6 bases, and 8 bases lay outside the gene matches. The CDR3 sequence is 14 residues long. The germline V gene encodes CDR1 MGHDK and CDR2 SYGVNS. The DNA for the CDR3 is TGTGCCAGCAGAACTTCCGGGACAGGGAACGAGCAGTACTTC. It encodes CASRTSGTGNEQYF.

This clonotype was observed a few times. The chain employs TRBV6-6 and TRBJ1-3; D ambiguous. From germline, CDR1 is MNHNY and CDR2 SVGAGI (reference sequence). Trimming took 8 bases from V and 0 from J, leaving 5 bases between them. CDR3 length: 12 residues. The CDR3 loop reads CASHLSGNTIYF. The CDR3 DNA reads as TGTGCCAGCCACCTCTCTGGAAACACCATATATTTT.

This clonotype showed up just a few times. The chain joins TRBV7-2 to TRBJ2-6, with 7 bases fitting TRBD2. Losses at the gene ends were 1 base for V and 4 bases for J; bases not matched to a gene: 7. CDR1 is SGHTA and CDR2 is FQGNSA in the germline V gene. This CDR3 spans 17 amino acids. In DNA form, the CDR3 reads TGTGCCAGCAGCTTAGTTAGCGGGTCGAGCGGGGCCAACGTCCTGACTTTC. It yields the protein CASSLVSGSSGANVLTF.